This TCR beta chain was captured in a study of T cell changes during pregnancy in multiple sclerosis. The table came from immunoSEQ multiplex PCR; TCRdb's copy has only in-frame clones and leaves some out. The table records about 12,000 clones, 88% of them present only once. Germline CDR1 MNHEY, CDR2 SMNVEV (reference sequence). This CDR3 is built from 14 residues. With 5 bases clipped from V and 2 bases from J, the junction kept 6 bases outside the gene matches. Sequenced here: CD8+ T cells from peripheral blood mononuclear cells, sampled in the second trimester of pregnancy. The source is a female donor in good health, enrolled as a control in a pregnancy study. The chain couples TRBV27 to TRBJ2-7, with 7 bases fitting TRBD1. CDR3 DNA sequence: TGTGCCAGCAGTCAGAGACAGGGAACCTACGAGCAGTACTTC. This gives the protein CASSQRQGTYEQYF.